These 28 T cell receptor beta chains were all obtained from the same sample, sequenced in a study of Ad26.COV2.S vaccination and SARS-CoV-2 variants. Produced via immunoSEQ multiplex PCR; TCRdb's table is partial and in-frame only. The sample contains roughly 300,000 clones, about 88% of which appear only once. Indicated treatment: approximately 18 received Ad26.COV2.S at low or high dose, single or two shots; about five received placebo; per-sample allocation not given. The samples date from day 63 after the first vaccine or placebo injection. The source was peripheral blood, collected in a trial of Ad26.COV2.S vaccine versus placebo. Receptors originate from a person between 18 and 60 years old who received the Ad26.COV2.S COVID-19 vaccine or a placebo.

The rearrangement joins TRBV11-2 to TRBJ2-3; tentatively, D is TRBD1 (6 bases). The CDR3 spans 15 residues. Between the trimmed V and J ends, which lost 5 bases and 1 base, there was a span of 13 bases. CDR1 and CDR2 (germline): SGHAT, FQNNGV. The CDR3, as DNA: TGTGCCAGCAGCCCTCAGGGGTTAGGCACAGATACGCAGTATTTT. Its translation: CASSPQGLGTDTQYF.

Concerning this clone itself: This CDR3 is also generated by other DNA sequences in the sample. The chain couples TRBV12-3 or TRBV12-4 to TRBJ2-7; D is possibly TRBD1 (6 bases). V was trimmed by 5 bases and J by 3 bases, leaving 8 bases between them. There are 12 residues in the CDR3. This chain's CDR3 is CASSLQGYEQYF. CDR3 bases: TGTGCCAGCAGTCTACAGGGCTACGAGCAGTACTTC.

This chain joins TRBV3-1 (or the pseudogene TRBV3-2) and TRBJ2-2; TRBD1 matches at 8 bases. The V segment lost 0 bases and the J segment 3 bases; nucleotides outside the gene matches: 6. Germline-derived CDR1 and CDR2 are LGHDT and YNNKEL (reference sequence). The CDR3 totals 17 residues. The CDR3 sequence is CASSQDPAGGDTGELFF. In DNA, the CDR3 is TGTGCCAGCAGCCAAGATCCGGCAGGGGGCGACACCGGGGAGCTGTTTTTT.

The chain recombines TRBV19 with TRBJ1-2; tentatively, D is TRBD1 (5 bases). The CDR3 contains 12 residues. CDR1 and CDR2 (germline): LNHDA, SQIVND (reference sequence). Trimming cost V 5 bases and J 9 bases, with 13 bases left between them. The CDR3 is CASSDSQVRYTF. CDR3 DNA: TGTGCCAGTAGTGACAGCCAGGTCCGCTACACCTTC.

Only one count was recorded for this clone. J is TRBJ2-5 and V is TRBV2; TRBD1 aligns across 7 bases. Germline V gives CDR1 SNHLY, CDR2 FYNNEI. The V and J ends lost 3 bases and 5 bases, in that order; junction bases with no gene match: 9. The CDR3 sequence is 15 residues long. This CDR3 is CASSDGSGGRETQYF. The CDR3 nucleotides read TGTGCCAGCAGTGACGGGTCAGGGGGTAGGGAGACCCAGTACTTC.

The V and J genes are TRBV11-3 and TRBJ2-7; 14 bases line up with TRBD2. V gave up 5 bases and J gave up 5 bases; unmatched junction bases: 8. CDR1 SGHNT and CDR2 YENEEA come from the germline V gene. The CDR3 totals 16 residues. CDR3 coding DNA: TGTGCCAGCAGCGGCGGGACTAGCGGGAGAAACAACGAGCAGTACTTC. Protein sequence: CASSGGTSGRNNEQYF.

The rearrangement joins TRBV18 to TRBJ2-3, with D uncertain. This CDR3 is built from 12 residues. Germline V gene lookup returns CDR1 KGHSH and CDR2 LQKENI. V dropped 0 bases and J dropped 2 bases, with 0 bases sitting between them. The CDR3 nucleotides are TGTGCCAGCTCACCACCCACAGATACGCAGTATTTT. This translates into CASSPPTDTQYF.

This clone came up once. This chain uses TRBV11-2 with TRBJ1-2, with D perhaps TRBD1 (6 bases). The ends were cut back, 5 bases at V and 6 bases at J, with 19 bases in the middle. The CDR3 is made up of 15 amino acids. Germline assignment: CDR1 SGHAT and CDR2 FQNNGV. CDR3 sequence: CASSLRGVQGNGYTF. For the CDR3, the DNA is TGTGCCAGCAGCCTTAGGGGGGTACAGGGTAATGGCTACACCTTC.

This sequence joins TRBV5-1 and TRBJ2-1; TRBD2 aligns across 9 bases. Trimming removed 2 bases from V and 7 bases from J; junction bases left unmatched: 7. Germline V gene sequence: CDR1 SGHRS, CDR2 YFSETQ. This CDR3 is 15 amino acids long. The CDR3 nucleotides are TGCGCCAGCAGCTTTCGACTAGCGGAAGGTAATGAGCAGTTCTTC. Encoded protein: CASSFRLAEGNEQFF.

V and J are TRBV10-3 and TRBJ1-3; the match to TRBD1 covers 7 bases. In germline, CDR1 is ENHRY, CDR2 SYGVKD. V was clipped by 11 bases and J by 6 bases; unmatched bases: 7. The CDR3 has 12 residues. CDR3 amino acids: CALGQEENTIYF. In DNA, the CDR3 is TGTGCCCTCGGACAGGAAGAAAACACCATATATTTT.

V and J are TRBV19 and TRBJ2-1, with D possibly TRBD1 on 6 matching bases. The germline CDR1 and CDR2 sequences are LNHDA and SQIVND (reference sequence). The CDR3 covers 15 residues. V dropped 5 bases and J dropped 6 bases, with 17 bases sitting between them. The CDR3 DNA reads TGTGCCAGTAGTGCTCCCCCGACAGGACCCAATGAGCAGTTCTTC. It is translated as CASSAPPTGPNEQFF.

The CDR3 sequence: CASSNGQPQLSGELFF. DNA of the CDR3: TGTGCCAGCTCGAACGGTCAACCCCAGTTGTCCGGGGAGCTGTTTTTT. The chain combines TRBV18 with TRBJ2-2; D is unresolved. The CDR3 runs 16 residues. V dropped 6 bases and J dropped 6 bases, with 20 bases sitting between them. CDR1 and CDR2 from the germline V gene are KGHSH and LQKENI.

The CDR3 spells CSVVMASGAAYEQYF. The DNA of the CDR3 is TGCAGCGTTGTAATGGCATCAGGGGCAGCCTACGAGCAGTACTTC. The chain has TRBV29-1 and TRBJ2-7; D is perhaps TRBD1 (6 bases). The V and J ends lost 4 bases and 2 bases respectively, with 18 bases between them. In germline, CDR1 is SQVTM, CDR2 ANQGSEA. The CDR3 sequence is 15 residues long.

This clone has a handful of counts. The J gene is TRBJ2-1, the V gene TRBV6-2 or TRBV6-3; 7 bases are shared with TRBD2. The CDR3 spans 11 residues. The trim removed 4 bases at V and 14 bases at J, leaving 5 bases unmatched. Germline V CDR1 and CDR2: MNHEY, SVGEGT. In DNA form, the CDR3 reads TGTGCCAGCAGTTTCCCGGGGAGGGAGTTCTTC. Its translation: CASSFPGREFF.

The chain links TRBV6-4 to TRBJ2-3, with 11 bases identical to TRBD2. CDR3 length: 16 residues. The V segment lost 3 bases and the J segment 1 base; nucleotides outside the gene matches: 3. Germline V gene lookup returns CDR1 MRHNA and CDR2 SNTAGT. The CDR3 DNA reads TGTGCCAGCAGTGAGGGGACTAGCGGAGGCACAGATACGCAGTATTTT. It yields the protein CASSEGTSGGTDTQYF.

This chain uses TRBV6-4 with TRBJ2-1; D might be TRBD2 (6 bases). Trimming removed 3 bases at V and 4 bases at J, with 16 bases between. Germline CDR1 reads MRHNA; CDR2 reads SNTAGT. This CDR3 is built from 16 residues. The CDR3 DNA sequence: TGTGCCAGCAGTGAAAATCCGGGAGTACATTACAATGAGCAGTTCTTC. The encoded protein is CASSENPGVHYNEQFF.

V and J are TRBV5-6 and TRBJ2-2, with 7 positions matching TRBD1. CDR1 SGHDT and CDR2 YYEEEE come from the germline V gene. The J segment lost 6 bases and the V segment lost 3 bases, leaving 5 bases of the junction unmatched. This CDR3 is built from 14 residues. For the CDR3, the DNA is TGTGCCAGCAGCTACTACAGGGGTGCCGGGGAGCTGTTTTTT. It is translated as CASSYYRGAGELFF.

For the CDR3, the DNA is TGTGCCAGTAGTACCCGGACAGGCGTCGGACTAGCGGGGCTCCCCTACGAGCAGTACTTC. Its protein is CASSTRTGVGLAGLPYEQYF. This chain connects TRBV19 to TRBJ2-7; 12 bases are shared with TRBD2. Germline loops: CDR1 LNHDA, CDR2 SQIVND (reference sequence). V was clipped by 4 bases and J by 2 bases; unmatched bases: 18. The CDR3 has 20 amino acids. Based on the CDR3 plus reference TRBV19 and TRBJ2-7, the full variable domain is DGGITQSPKYLFRKEGQNVTLSCEQNLNHDAMYWYRQDPGQGLRLIYYSQIVNDFQKGDIAEGYSVSREKKESFPLTVTSAQKNPTAFYLCASSTRTGVGLAGLPYEQYFGPGTRLTVT.

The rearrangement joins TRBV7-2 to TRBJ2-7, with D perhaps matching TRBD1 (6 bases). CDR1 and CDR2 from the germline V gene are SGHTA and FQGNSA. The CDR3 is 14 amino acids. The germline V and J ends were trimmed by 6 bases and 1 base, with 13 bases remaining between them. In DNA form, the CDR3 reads TGTGCCAGCAGGTTACACAGGGATTCCTACGAGCAGTACTTC. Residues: CASRLHRDSYEQYF.

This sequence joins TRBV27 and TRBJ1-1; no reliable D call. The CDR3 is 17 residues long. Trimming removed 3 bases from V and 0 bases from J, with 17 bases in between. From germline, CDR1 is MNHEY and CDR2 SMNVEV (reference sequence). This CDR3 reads CASSLRRGGLLNTEAFF. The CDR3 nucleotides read TGTGCCAGCAGTTTGCGCCGAGGTGGGTTGCTGAACACTGAAGCTTTCTTT.

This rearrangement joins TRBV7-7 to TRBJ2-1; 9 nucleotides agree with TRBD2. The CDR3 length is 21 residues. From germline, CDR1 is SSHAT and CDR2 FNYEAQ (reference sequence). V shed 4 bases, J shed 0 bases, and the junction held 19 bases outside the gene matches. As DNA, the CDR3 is TGTGCCAGCAGCTCCCTACTCGTCCCGGGACTAGCTGAGAGCTCCTACAATGAGCAGTTCTTC. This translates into CASSSLLVPGLAESSYNEQFF.

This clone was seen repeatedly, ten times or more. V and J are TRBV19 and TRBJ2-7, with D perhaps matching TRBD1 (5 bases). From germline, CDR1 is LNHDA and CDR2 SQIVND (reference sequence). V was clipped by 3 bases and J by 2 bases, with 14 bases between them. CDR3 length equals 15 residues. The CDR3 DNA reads TGTGCCAGTAGTATCCCAGGGCGGCCACCCTACGAGCAGTACTTC. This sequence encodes CASSIPGRPPYEQYF.

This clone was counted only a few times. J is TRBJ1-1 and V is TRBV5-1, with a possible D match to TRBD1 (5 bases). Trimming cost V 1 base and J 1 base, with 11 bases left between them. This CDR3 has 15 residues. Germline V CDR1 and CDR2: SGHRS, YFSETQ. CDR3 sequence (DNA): TGCGCCAGCAGCTTGTTGGGGGATCAGAACACTGAAGCTTTCTTT. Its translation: CASSLLGDQNTEAFF.

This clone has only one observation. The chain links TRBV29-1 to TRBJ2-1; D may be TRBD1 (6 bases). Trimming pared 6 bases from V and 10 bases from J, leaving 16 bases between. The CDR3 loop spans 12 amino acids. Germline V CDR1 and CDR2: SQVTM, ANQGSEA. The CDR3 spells CSVDQYRDEQFF. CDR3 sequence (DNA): TGCAGCGTCGACCAATACAGGGACGAGCAGTTCTTC.

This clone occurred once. The CDR3 region is CASSTTSGIGETQYF. CDR3 DNA: TGTGCCAGCAGTACTACTAGCGGGATAGGAGAGACCCAGTACTTC. The V call is TRBV6-6, the J call TRBJ2-5; 10 bases align to TRBD2. Unmatched junction bases numbered 7, after V lost 5 bases and J lost 4 bases. The CDR3 is made up of 15 amino acids. The germline gives CDR1 MNHNY, CDR2 SVGAGI (reference sequence).

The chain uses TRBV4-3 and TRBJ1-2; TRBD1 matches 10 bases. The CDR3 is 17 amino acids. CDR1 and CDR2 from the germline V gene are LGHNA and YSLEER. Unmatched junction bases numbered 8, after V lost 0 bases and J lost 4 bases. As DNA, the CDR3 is TGCGCCAGCAGCCAAGATTTGGGGGACAGGGGCATCTATGGCTACACCTTC. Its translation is CASSQDLGDRGIYGYTF.

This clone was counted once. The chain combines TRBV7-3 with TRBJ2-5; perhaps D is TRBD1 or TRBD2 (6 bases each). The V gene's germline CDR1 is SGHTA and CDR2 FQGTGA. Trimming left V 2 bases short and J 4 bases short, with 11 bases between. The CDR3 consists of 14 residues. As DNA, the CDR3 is TGTGCCAGCAGCTTAGAGAAGGGGGGAGAGACCCAGTACTTC. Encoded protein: CASSLEKGGETQYF.

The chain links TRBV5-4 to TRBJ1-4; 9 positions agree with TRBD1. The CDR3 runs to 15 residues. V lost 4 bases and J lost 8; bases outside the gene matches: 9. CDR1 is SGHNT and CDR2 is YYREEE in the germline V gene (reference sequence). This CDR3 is CASSVPGQGEEKLFF. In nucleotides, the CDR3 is TGTGCCAGCAGCGTCCCGGGACAGGGAGAGGAAAAACTGTTTTTT.